A single sample is the source of the 18 T cell receptor beta chains below, sequenced in a study of control samples from healthy donors and cancer patients. Clones were read by immunoSEQ multiplex PCR, and TCRdb kept only the in-frame ones, dropping some. This table has roughly 69,000 clones, about 89% appearing once. Material: PBMCs. These receptors came from a woman in her 50s with head and neck cancer.

Written as DNA, the CDR3 is TGTGCCAGCAGTGAGTCCGGACTGGGGACGCAGTATTTT. Its protein is CASSESGLGTQYF. The chain links TRBV6-1 to TRBJ2-3; D may be TRBD2 (5 bases). The CDR3 length is 13 residues. Germline lookup yields CDR1 MNHNS and CDR2 SASEGT. V shed 3 bases and J shed 9 bases, with 13 bases lying between them.

V usage is TRBV7-8 and J usage is TRBJ2-7, with D hard to call. The V gene's germline CDR1 is SGHVS and CDR2 FQNEAQ. The CDR3 is made up of 12 amino acids. V was clipped by 2 bases and J by 4 bases, with 6 bases between them. DNA for the CDR3: TGTGCCAGCAGCTTAATAGGTTACGAGCAGTACTTC. Amino acid sequence: CASSLIGYEQYF.

The chain couples TRBV5-5 to TRBJ1-3; TRBD1 is a possible D gene (6 bases). CDR1 SGHKS and CDR2 YYEKEE come from the germline V gene (reference sequence). CDR3 length: 14 residues. Trimming stripped 7 bases from V and 0 bases from J, with 11 bases between. CDR3 amino acids: CASAGHPSGNTIYF. The CDR3 DNA reads TGTGCCAGCGCGGGACACCCCTCTGGAAACACCATATATTTT.

V gene TRBV11-2 combines with J gene TRBJ2-3; D is ambiguous. Germline V gene data show CDR1 as SGHAT and CDR2 as FQNNGV. The CDR3 runs 13 residues. V lost 1 base and J lost 6, with 8 bases in between. CDR3: CASSLGHRDTQYF. DNA of the CDR3: TGTGCCAGCAGCTTAGGACACCGTGATACGCAGTATTTT.

DNA of the CDR3: TGTGCCAGCAGCCGAGGGACAGGGGGGAATCAGCCCCAGCATTTT. This codes for CASSRGTGGNQPQHF. This chain joins TRBV6-5 and TRBJ1-5, with 11 positions matching TRBD1. Germline V lookup: CDR1 MNHEY, CDR2 SVGAGI. The CDR3 length is 15 residues. The ends lost 6 bases at V and 4 bases at J; junction bases unmatched: 5.

The rearrangement joins TRBV4-2 to TRBJ1-3, with D unresolved. The CDR3 sequence is 14 residues long. The V gene's germline CDR1 is LGHNA and CDR2 YNFKEQ. V was cut by 0 bases and J by 8 bases, with 11 bases left in between. The CDR3 here is CASSQDLGRDTIYF. The CDR3, as DNA: TGTGCCAGCAGCCAAGATCTCGGCCGGGACACCATATATTTT.

V usage is TRBV7-8 and J usage is TRBJ1-3, with TRBD1 matching over 9 bases. Germline-derived CDR1 and CDR2 are SGHVS and FQNEAQ. The J segment lost 4 bases and the V segment lost 5 bases, leaving 9 bases of the junction unmatched. CDR3 size: 16 residues. The CDR3 region is CASSAAGTGNGNTIYF. The CDR3, as DNA: TGTGCCAGCAGCGCCGCCGGGACAGGGAACGGAAACACCATATATTTT.

The chain has TRBV19 and TRBJ2-2; TRBD1 matches 8 bases. With 6 bases clipped from V and 1 base from J, the junction kept 4 bases outside the gene matches. The CDR3 is 15 amino acids. The V gene's germline CDR1 is LNHDA and CDR2 SQIVND (reference sequence). The CDR3 sequence is CASSGTGGNTGELFF. The CDR3 nucleotides are TGTGCCAGTAGCGGGACAGGCGGGAACACCGGGGAGCTGTTTTTT.

The DNA of the CDR3 is TGTGCCAGCAGCCACCCGGGACGAGGGGCCTCTGGAAACACCATATATTTT. Amino acid sequence: CASSHPGRGASGNTIYF. The chain couples TRBV4-2 to TRBJ1-3, with a possible D match to TRBD1 (5 bases). V was pared by 3 bases and J by 0 bases, with 15 bases between. Germline CDR1 LGHNA, CDR2 YNFKEQ. The CDR3 is 17 amino acids.

This clone was detected once. The gene calls are TRBV28 and TRBJ1-4; no firm D call. The CDR3 is 13 residues long. V was cut by 3 bases and J by 7 bases, with 9 bases left in between. Per the germline V gene, CDR1 is MDHEN and CDR2 is SYDVKM. DNA of the CDR3: TGTGCCAGCAGTTTGGAAAGGGTTGAAAAACTGTTTTTT. As protein: CASSLERVEKLFF.

This sequence joins TRBV5-1 and TRBJ2-7; D gene uncertain. The length of the CDR3 is 14 residues. Germline V gives CDR1 SGHRS, CDR2 YFSETQ. The V and J ends lost 0 bases and 3 bases respectively, with 10 bases between them. CDR3 DNA: TGCGCCAGCAGCTTGGTTCCAGCCAACTACGAGCAGTACTTC. Amino acid sequence: CASSLVPANYEQYF. The full variable domain, its missing parts supplied by reference TRBV5-1 and TRBJ2-7, is KAGVTQTPRYLIKTRGQQVTLSCSPISGHRSVSWYQQTPGQGLQFLFEYFSETQRNKGNFPGRFSGRQFSNSRSEMNVSTLELGDSALYLCASSLVPANYEQYFGPGTRLTVT.

CDR3 sequence reads: CASSPQIGQGAYGYTF. The CDR3 coding sequence is TGTGCCAGCAGCCCTCAAATAGGACAGGGAGCTTATGGCTACACCTTC. The V gene is TRBV27, the J gene TRBJ1-2; TRBD1 agrees at 8 bases. V dropped 6 bases and J dropped 5; count of bases not matched to a gene: 14. Germline lookup yields CDR1 MNHEY and CDR2 SMNVEV (reference sequence). The CDR3 is 16 residues long.

The chain employs TRBV13 and TRBJ2-3, with D possibly being TRBD2 (6 bases). CDR3 length: 15 amino acids. V lost 4 bases to trimming and J lost 3 bases, with 14 bases between them. Per germline, CDR1 PRHDT and CDR2 FYEKMQ (reference sequence). Here the CDR3 DNA reads TGTGCCAGCAGCTCCCTCGCGGGGTCAACAGATACGCAGTATTTT. This gives the protein CASSSLAGSTDTQYF.

The J gene is TRBJ1-1, the V gene TRBV6-6; D gene uncertain. The V gene's germline CDR1 is MNHNY and CDR2 SVGAGI (reference sequence). This CDR3 contains 15 residues. V was shortened by 4 bases and J by 5 bases, with 17 bases between the two germline ends. CDR3 amino acids: CASSSGKSMRTEAFF. The DNA for the CDR3 is TGTGCCAGCAGTTCGGGGAAAAGCATGCGGACTGAAGCTTTCTTT.

The chain carries TRBV4-3 and TRBJ1-1; TRBD1 agrees at 7 bases. The CDR3 extends over 18 amino acids. Germline V gives CDR1 LGHNA, CDR2 YSLEER. Trimming removed 0 bases from V and 1 base from J; junction bases left unmatched: 11. The CDR3 reads CASSQDSPGQTKNTEAFF. The CDR3 DNA is TGCGCCAGCAGCCAAGATTCACCGGGACAGACTAAGAACACTGAAGCTTTCTTT.

This chain links TRBV10-3 with TRBJ2-7; D not certain. Germline V gene lookup returns CDR1 ENHRY and CDR2 SYGVKD. This CDR3 has 12 residues. V lost 10 bases to trimming and J lost 5 bases, with 15 bases between them. CDR3 DNA sequence: TGTGCCACGTCCCCTGACCGGGACGAGCAGTACTTC. As protein: CATSPDRDEQYF.

CDR3 amino acids: CASSLGQGLAAELFF. The CDR3, as DNA: TGCGCCAGCAGCTTGGGACAGGGGTTGGCCGCGGAGCTGTTTTTT. The V call is TRBV5-1, the J call TRBJ2-2; 8 positions match TRBD1. V lost 0 bases, J lost 10 bases, and 8 bases stayed unmatched. Germline V gene sequence: CDR1 SGHRS, CDR2 YFSETQ. The length of the CDR3 is 15 residues.

This chain joins TRBV19 and TRBJ1-5, with 8 bases lining up with TRBD1. CDR1 is LNHDA, CDR2 SQIVND, per germline (reference sequence). The V gene end was trimmed by 6 bases and the J gene end by 9 bases; junction bases not matched to a gene: 13. This CDR3 has 15 amino acids. CDR3 nucleotides: TGTGCCAGTAGCCCCGGAAGGACAGGGAACAGGCCCCAGCATTTT. Its protein product is CASSPGRTGNRPQHF.